This is a list of T cell receptor beta chains from one sample in a study of response to subunit inactivated influenza vaccine. TCRdb re-analysed the RT-PCR reads in MiXCR, keeping a single row per CDR3 protein. The table shows around 300,000 distinct CDR3 sequences, with about 20% occurring only once. The sample consisted of PBMCs from blood, taken approximately 22 months after vaccination. These receptors were collected from a man between 50 and 70 years old who received an inactivated influenza vaccine. Each CDR3 is given with its conserved first and last residue. Each record gives: CDR3 protein, CDR3 DNA, D gene, J gene, V gene, clone size. D genes are given only for firm matches. The size of a clone is reported for some rows only, either as once, few or many, or as a class for expanded clones.

CDR3 protein: CASSRSRGRNEQFF
CDR3 DNA: TGTGCCAGCAGTCGCAGCAGGGGGCGGAATGAGCAGTTCTTC
D gene: TRBD1
J gene: TRBJ2-1
V gene: TRBV6-2/TRBV6-3
clone size: few

CDR3 protein: CASREPGQGLLEQYF
CDR3 DNA: TGTGCCAGCAGAGAGCCGGGACAAGGTCTTCTCGAGCAGTACTTC
D gene: NA
J gene: TRBJ2-7
V gene: TRBV6-2/TRBV6-3
clone size: NA

CDR3 protein: CASNPQGYEQYF
CDR3 DNA: TGTGCCAGCAACCCACAGGGGTACGAGCAGTACTTC
D gene: TRBD1
J gene: TRBJ2-7
V gene: TRBV2
clone size: NA

CDR3 protein: CASTPGQIYGYTF
CDR3 DNA: TGTGCCAGCACCCCCGGACAGATCTATGGCTACACCTTC
D gene: NA
J gene: TRBJ1-2
V gene: TRBV28
clone size: NA

CDR3 protein: CATNRQDSGNTIYF
CDR3 DNA: TGTGCCACGAACCGACAGGACTCTGGAAACACCATATATTTT
D gene: NA
J gene: TRBJ1-3
V gene: TRBV10-3
clone size: few

CDR3 protein: CASSLDRRAGTQYF
CDR3 DNA: TGTGCCAGCAGCTTAGATCGCAGGGCCGGGACCCAGTACTTC
D gene: NA
J gene: TRBJ2-5
V gene: TRBV11-2
clone size: NA

CDR3 protein: CASSVDRSGNEQFF
CDR3 DNA: TGTGCTAGCAGCGTCGACAGGTCGGGGAATGAGCAGTTCTTC
D gene: NA
J gene: TRBJ2-1
V gene: TRBV7-7
clone size: NA

CDR3 protein: CSAFRDRNQPQHF
CDR3 DNA: TGCAGTGCTTTCCGTGACCGAAATCAGCCCCAGCATTTT
D gene: NA
J gene: TRBJ1-5
V gene: TRBV20-1
clone size: NA

CDR3 protein: CASSPLAGGRSGYTF
CDR3 DNA: TGTGCCAGCAGCCCTCTTGCTGGGGGCAGGAGTGGCTACACCTTC
D gene: NA
J gene: TRBJ1-2
V gene: TRBV7-2
clone size: many

CDR3 protein: CASSYGTGLQSEQYF
CDR3 DNA: TGTGCCAGCAGTTACGGGACAGGGCTTCAGAGCGAGCAGTACTTC
D gene: TRBD1
J gene: TRBJ2-7
V gene: TRBV6-2/TRBV6-3
clone size: few

CDR3 protein: CASITLGENEKLFF
CDR3 DNA: TGTGCCAGCATAACTTTGGGGGAGAATGAAAAACTGTTTTTT
D gene: NA
J gene: TRBJ1-4
V gene: TRBV5-5
clone size: few

CDR3 protein: CASSFRVVFYNEQFF
CDR3 DNA: TGTGCCAGCAGTTTCCGGGTCGTATTCTACAATGAGCAGTTCTTC
D gene: NA
J gene: TRBJ2-1
V gene: TRBV28
clone size: NA

CDR3 protein: CASSLAQGGTEAFF
CDR3 DNA: TGTGCCAGCAGTTTAGCACAGGGAGGTACTGAAGCTTTCTTT
D gene: NA
J gene: TRBJ1-1
V gene: TRBV12-3/TRBV12-4
clone size: many

CDR3 protein: CASSLMRSFTDGYTF
CDR3 DNA: TGTGCCAGCAGCTTAATGCGCAGTTTCACCGATGGCTACACCTTC
D gene: NA
J gene: TRBJ1-2
V gene: TRBV7-9
clone size: NA

CDR3 protein: CASRTGYSTDTQYF
CDR3 DNA: TGTGCCAGTCGGACAGGGTATAGCACAGATACGCAGTATTTT
D gene: TRBD1
J gene: TRBJ2-3
V gene: TRBV19
clone size: NA

CDR3 protein: CATSRDPGGSNSPLHF
CDR3 DNA: TGTGCCACCAGCAGAGATCCGGGTGGGTCAAATTCACCCCTCCACTTT
D gene: NA
J gene: TRBJ1-6
V gene: TRBV15
clone size: NA

CDR3 protein: CASSWTGANYGYTF
CDR3 DNA: TGTGCCAGCAGTTGGACAGGGGCTAACTATGGCTACACCTTC
D gene: TRBD1
J gene: TRBJ1-2
V gene: TRBV12-3/TRBV12-4
clone size: few

CDR3 protein: CASKGSGEQYF
CDR3 DNA: TGTGCCAGCAAAGGATCCGGCGAGCAGTACTTC
D gene: NA
J gene: TRBJ2-7
V gene: TRBV7-9
clone size: NA

CDR3 protein: CASSLGAGTFTEAFF
CDR3 DNA: TGCGCCAGCAGCTTAGGAGCAGGGACATTCACTGAAGCTTTCTTT
D gene: NA
J gene: TRBJ1-1
V gene: TRBV5-1
clone size: NA